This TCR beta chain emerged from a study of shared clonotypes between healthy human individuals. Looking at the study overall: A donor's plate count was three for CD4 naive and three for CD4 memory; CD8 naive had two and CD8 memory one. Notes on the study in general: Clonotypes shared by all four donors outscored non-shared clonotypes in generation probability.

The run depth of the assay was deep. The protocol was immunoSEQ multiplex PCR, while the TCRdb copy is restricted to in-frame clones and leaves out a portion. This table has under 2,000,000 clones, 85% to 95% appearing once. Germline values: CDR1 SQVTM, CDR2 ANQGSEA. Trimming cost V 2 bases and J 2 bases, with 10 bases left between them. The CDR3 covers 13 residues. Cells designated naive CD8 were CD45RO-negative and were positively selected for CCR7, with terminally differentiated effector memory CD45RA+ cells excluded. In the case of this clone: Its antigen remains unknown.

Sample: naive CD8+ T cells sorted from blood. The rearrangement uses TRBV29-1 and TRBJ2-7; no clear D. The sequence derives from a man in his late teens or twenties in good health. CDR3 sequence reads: CSVEFADAYEQYF. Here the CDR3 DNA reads TGCAGCGTTGAATTCGCGGATGCCTACGAGCAGTACTTC.